The 30 T cell receptor beta chains below were found in one sample sequenced in a study of T cell responses to AZD1222 COVID-19 vaccine. The assay was immunoSEQ multiplex PCR, and TCRdb's table has in-frame clones only and misses some. The sample includes 100,000 to 110,000 clones, over 90% of them seen just once. The input for sequencing was peripheral blood, taken on day 0 of AZD1222 vaccination. These receptors all stem from an adult in good health.

Here the CDR3 reads CASSYSAGQGEQFF. CDR3 DNA sequence: TGTGCCAGCAGTTACTCCGCGGGACAGGGGGAGCAGTTCTTC. The V call is TRBV6-5, the J call TRBJ2-1, with 10 nucleotides matching TRBD1. The length of the CDR3 is 14 residues. V lost 0 bases to trimming and J lost 10 bases; unmatched junction nucleotides: 3. Germline V lookup: CDR1 MNHEY, CDR2 SVGAGI.

The CDR3 nucleotides are TGTGCCAGCAGTGAATCTCCCCCAAGGCAGCCCCAGCATTTT. This sequence encodes CASSESPPRQPQHF. V usage is TRBV6-1 and J usage is TRBJ1-5, with D unresolved. The V gene lost 2 bases and the J gene lost 7 bases, with 12 bases spanning the gap. Germline CDR1 reads MNHNS; CDR2 reads SASEGT. The CDR3 totals 14 residues.

The chain combines TRBV9 with TRBJ2-5; no firm D call. This CDR3 comprises 13 residues. Germline CDR1 reads SGDLS; CDR2 reads YYNGEE. V shed 0 bases and J shed 7 bases, with 10 bases lying between them. CDR3 protein: CASSVDPGGTQYF. The DNA of the CDR3 is TGTGCCAGCAGCGTAGATCCCGGCGGGACCCAGTACTTC.

This clone was seen a single time. The V and J genes are TRBV10-1 and TRBJ1-6, with D unresolved. The CDR3 is 16 residues long. CDR1 is WNHNN and CDR2 is SYGVQD in the germline V gene (reference sequence). V dropped 8 bases and J dropped 0 bases, with 14 bases sitting between them. This CDR3 is CASDGRLSSYNSPLHF. The CDR3 DNA reads as TGCGCCAGCGACGGCCGCCTAAGCTCCTATAATTCACCCCTCCACTTT.

V is TRBV5-1 and J is TRBJ1-3; 7 bases fit TRBD1. V was clipped by 6 bases and J by 8 bases; unmatched bases: 8. This CDR3 comprises 13 residues. Germline CDR1 SGHRS, CDR2 YFSETQ. The CDR3 nucleotides are TGCGCCAGCAAAGAGACAGGGTTTGACACCATATATTTT. The encoded protein is CASKETGFDTIYF.

This clone was seen a few times. The germline gene is not matched at one end of the junction; a read error may be the cause. The chain combines TRBV2 with TRBJ1-6; TRBD1 aligns across 7 bases. CDR1 is SNHLY and CDR2 is FYNNEI in the germline V gene. This CDR3 comprises 14 residues. Written as DNA, the CDR3 is TGTGCCAGCAGCCCGACAGGGTATAGTTCACCCCTCCACTTT. Translated, it gives CASSPTGYSSPLHF.

The chain uses TRBV7-3 and TRBJ1-2, with a possible D match to TRBD1 (6 bases). CDR3 size: 15 residues. Germline V CDR1 and CDR2: SGHTA, FQGTGA. Trimming took off 4 bases at V and 3 bases at J, with 15 bases between the two ends. CDR3 residues: CASSSQGPGDYGYTF. Here the CDR3 DNA reads TGTGCCAGCAGCTCACAGGGACCCGGGGACTATGGCTACACCTTC.

CDR3 region: CASSYGQGFNSPLHF. The CDR3 bases are TGTGCCAGCAGTTATGGTCAGGGATTTAATTCACCCCTCCACTTT. The chain couples TRBV6-5 to TRBJ1-6; D is possibly TRBD1 (5 bases). Germline CDR1 and CDR2: MNHEY and SVGAGI. This CDR3 is built from 15 residues. With 3 bases removed from V and 6 bases from J, the gap between germline ends came to 12 bases.

The J gene is TRBJ2-1, the V gene TRBV7-3; no definite D call. Trimming removed 0 bases at V and 4 bases at J, with 4 bases between. This CDR3 has 13 amino acids. Germline V lookup: CDR1 SGHTA, CDR2 FQGTGA. CDR3 bases: TGTGCCAGCAGCTTAACAGGGTACAATGAGCAGTTCTTC. Protein product: CASSLTGYNEQFF. Using reference TRBV7-3 and TRBJ2-1 for the parts outside the CDR3, the full variable domain is GAGVSQTPSNKVTEKGKYVELRCDPISGHTALYWYRQSLGQGPEFLIYFQGTGAADDSGLPNDRFFAVRPEGSVSTLKIQRTERGDSAVYLCASSLTGYNEQFFGPGTRLTVL.

This chain joins TRBV6-1 and TRBJ1-6; D uncertain. The V end lost 2 bases, the J end lost 4 bases, and 15 bases lay between the germline ends. This CDR3 is built from 17 residues. Germline assignment: CDR1 MNHNS and CDR2 SASEGT. CDR3 coding DNA: TGTGCCAGCAGTGAAATTATTTTTACCGAGTATAATTCACCCCTCCACTTT. Translating gives CASSEIIFTEYNSPLHF.

This chain uses TRBV6-5 with TRBJ2-5; 9 bases are a match to TRBD1. There are 14 residues in the CDR3. Trimming at V came to 4 bases and at J to 3 bases, leaving 3 bases not matched to a gene. Germline CDR1 and CDR2: MNHEY and SVGAGI. CDR3 sequence: CASSWTGVEETQYF. As DNA, the CDR3 is TGTGCCAGCAGTTGGACAGGGGTGGAAGAGACCCAGTACTTC.

The V and J genes are TRBV11-2 and TRBJ2-7, with 15 bases that match TRBD2. J lost 6 bases, V lost 1 base, and 7 bases had no gene match. The CDR3 sequence is 17 residues long. Germline-derived CDR1 and CDR2 are SGHAT and FQNNGV. The CDR3 reads CASSLARTSGRAGEQYF. CDR3 bases: TGTGCCAGCAGCTTAGCCCGGACTAGCGGGAGGGCGGGCGAGCAGTACTTC.

The chain couples TRBV19 to TRBJ1-5; 7 bases match TRBD1. From germline, CDR1 is LNHDA and CDR2 SQIVND (reference sequence). The CDR3 length is 15 residues. The junction had 9 bases not matched to a gene; V was cut back by 6 bases and J by 4 bases. The CDR3 reads CASSNSGQPNQPQHF. Written as DNA, the CDR3 is TGTGCCAGTAGCAATTCGGGACAGCCTAATCAGCCCCAGCATTTT.

The V gene is TRBV9, the J gene TRBJ2-7; D assignment may be TRBD1 or TRBD2 (5 bases each). The V end was cut by 3 bases, the J end by 7 bases, with 14 bases between. This CDR3 contains 13 residues. Germline V gene data show CDR1 as SGDLS and CDR2 as YYNGEE. Here the CDR3 DNA reads TGTGCCAGCAGCGGAGGGGTAGGGCAAGAGCAGTACTTC. This encodes CASSGGVGQEQYF.

V gene TRBV19 combines with J gene TRBJ1-5; D might be TRBD1 (6 bases). The V and J ends lost 6 bases and 4 bases respectively, with 16 bases between them. This CDR3 is built from 15 residues. Germline V gene sequence: CDR1 LNHDA, CDR2 SQIVND (reference sequence). For the CDR3, the DNA is TGTGCCAGTAGCACCGGGGAGGGGGGTAATCAGCCCCAGCATTTT. Protein product: CASSTGEGGNQPQHF. The full variable domain, its missing parts supplied by reference TRBV19 and TRBJ1-5, is DGGITQSPKYLFRKEGQNVTLSCEQNLNHDAMYWYRQDPGQGLRLIYYSQIVNDFQKGDIAEGYSVSREKKESFPLTVTSAQKNPTAFYLCASSTGEGGNQPQHFGDGTRLSIL.

The V gene is TRBV7-8, the J gene TRBJ1-2, with 8 bases that match TRBD1. CDR1 is SGHVS, CDR2 FQNEAQ, per germline. The CDR3 sequence is 15 residues long. V shed 5 bases, J shed 2 bases, and the junction held 7 bases outside the gene matches. CDR3 nucleotide sequence: TGTGCCAGCAGCCCCAGGACAGGGAAGAACTATGGCTACACCTTC. It is translated as CASSPRTGKNYGYTF.

This clone showed up just a few times. CDR3 sequence (DNA): TGTGCCTCCTGGGGTTACACTGAAGCTTTCTTT. It translates to CASWGYTEAFF. The gene calls are TRBV28 and TRBJ1-1; unclear D gene. The germline V and J ends were trimmed by 11 bases and 3 bases, with 10 bases remaining between them. This CDR3 comprises 11 residues. The germline CDR1 and CDR2 sequences are MDHEN and SYDVKM.

The CDR3 loop reads CASSQDPWVPSGPQDEQFF. The CDR3, as DNA: TGCGCCAGCAGCCAAGATCCCTGGGTCCCAAGCGGTCCTCAGGATGAGCAGTTCTTC. The V call is TRBV4-1, the J call TRBJ2-1; maybe TRBD2 (5 bases). V shed 0 bases and J shed 8 bases, with 26 bases lying between them. The CDR3 is 19 amino acids. Per germline, CDR1 MGHRA and CDR2 YSYEKL.

The J gene is TRBJ2-7, the V gene TRBV5-1; 11 bases fit TRBD2. From germline, CDR1 is SGHRS and CDR2 YFSETQ. The CDR3 totals 14 residues. V lost 2 bases to trimming and J lost 6 bases; unmatched junction nucleotides: 4. This chain's CDR3 is CASSLTSGSPEQYF. In nucleotides, the CDR3 is TGCGCCAGCAGCTTAACTAGCGGGAGTCCCGAGCAGTACTTC.

The chain recombines TRBV28 with TRBJ1-2, with TRBD1 matching 9 bases. The CDR3 has 18 residues. Germline V CDR1 and CDR2: MDHEN, SYDVKM. V shed 3 bases and J 3 bases; nucleotides not matched to a gene: 14. The CDR3 protein is CASSFLRGQGPSHYGYTF. The CDR3 DNA follows: TGTGCCAGCAGTTTCCTAAGGGGACAGGGACCGTCTCACTATGGCTACACCTTC.

The V gene is TRBV5-8, the J gene TRBJ2-7, with D possibly matching TRBD2 (5 bases). V was cut by 1 base and J by 6 bases, with 14 bases left in between. CDR1 and CDR2 from the germline V gene are SGHTS and YDEGEE. CDR3 length equals 14 residues. Here the CDR3 reads CASSLPTTRPEQYF. CDR3 coding DNA: TGTGCCAGCAGCTTGCCGACTACTCGACCCGAGCAGTACTTC.

Here the CDR3 DNA reads TGTGCCAGCAGTTTAAGGAGCGGGAGCGGTACAGATACGCAGTATTTT. Its protein product is CASSLRSGSGTDTQYF. This chain connects TRBV28 to TRBJ2-3; 8 bases fit TRBD2. V was pared by 2 bases and J by 3 bases, with 7 bases of the junction left unmatched. This CDR3 contains 16 residues. Germline V gene lookup returns CDR1 MDHEN and CDR2 SYDVKM.

The chain's CDR3 is CASSATFSGSPNTGELFF. The CDR3 DNA reads as TGTGCCAGCAGCGCTACCTTTAGCGGGAGCCCGAACACCGGGGAGCTGTTTTTT. The chain uses TRBV9 and TRBJ2-2, with TRBD2 matching 9 bases. Germline V gene lookup returns CDR1 SGDLS and CDR2 YYNGEE. There are 18 residues in the CDR3. The ends lost 3 bases at V and 0 bases at J; junction bases unmatched: 9.

The chain combines TRBV28 with TRBJ1-2; 8 bases fit TRBD1. After removal of 3 bases from V and 6 bases from J, the junction contained 3 bases not matched to a gene. In germline, CDR1 is MDHEN, CDR2 SYDVKM. CDR3 length equals 13 residues. DNA of the CDR3: TGTGCCAGCAGTTTCCCGGACAGGGATGGCTACACCTTC. Translated, it gives CASSFPDRDGYTF.

The chain combines TRBV5-1 with TRBJ1-1; TRBD1 matches 7 bases. CDR1 SGHRS and CDR2 YFSETQ come from the germline V gene. V lost 4 bases and J lost 1; bases outside the gene matches: 7. The CDR3 extends over 15 amino acids. CDR3 residues: CASSPGGVRNTEAFF. The CDR3 DNA sequence: TGCGCCAGCAGCCCAGGGGGGGTAAGGAACACTGAAGCTTTCTTT.

This rearrangement joins TRBV20-1 to TRBJ2-1; D remains unclear. Germline loops: CDR1 DFQATT, CDR2 SNEGSKA (reference sequence). The CDR3 has 11 residues. The V end lost 6 bases, the J end lost 1 base, and 4 bases lay between the germline ends. The CDR3 reads CSARSYNEQFF. For the CDR3, the DNA is TGCAGTGCCCGGTCCTACAATGAGCAGTTCTTC.

V gene TRBV5-1 combines with J gene TRBJ1-4; D gene ambiguous. Germline V gene data show CDR1 as SGHRS and CDR2 as YFSETQ. The V gene lost 3 bases and the J gene lost 0 bases, with 9 bases spanning the gap. This CDR3 comprises 15 residues. CDR3 residues: CASSWSRATNEKLFF. The DNA of the CDR3 is TGCGCCAGCAGCTGGTCCCGGGCAACTAATGAAAAACTGTTTTTT. Using reference TRBV5-1 and TRBJ1-4 for the parts outside the CDR3, the full variable domain is KAGVTQTPRYLIKTRGQQVTLSCSPISGHRSVSWYQQTPGQGLQFLFEYFSETQRNKGNFPGRFSGRQFSNSRSEMNVSTLELGDSALYLCASSWSRATNEKLFFGSGTQLSVL.

The rearrangement joins TRBV7-9 to TRBJ2-1; 10 bases match TRBD2. The CDR3 sequence is 14 residues long. From germline, CDR1 is SEHNR and CDR2 FQNEAQ (reference sequence). With V trimmed by 5 bases and J by 10 bases, 8 bases remained unmatched. The DNA of the CDR3 is TGTGCCAGCAGCCTTTCCCTAGCGGGAGTAGAGCAGTTCTTC. This gives the protein CASSLSLAGVEQFF.

The rearrangement uses TRBV7-9 and TRBJ1-5; possible D gene TRBD1, 5 bases. V dropped 1 base and J dropped 5 bases, with 9 bases sitting between them. Per germline, CDR1 SEHNR and CDR2 FQNEAQ (reference sequence). The length of the CDR3 is 14 residues. CDR3 DNA sequence: TGTGCCAGCAGCTTAGGGGGGGTACATCAGCCCCAGCATTTT. This gives the protein CASSLGGVHQPQHF.

The chain combines TRBV4-2 with TRBJ1-2, with TRBD1 matching over 9 bases. Trimming removed 3 bases from V and 8 bases from J; junction bases left unmatched: 10. Per the germline V gene, CDR1 is LGHNA and CDR2 is YNFKEQ. The CDR3 covers 15 residues. The CDR3 here is CASSQQKKDRGGYTF. The CDR3 DNA reads as TGTGCCAGCAGCCAGCAAAAAAAAGACAGGGGGGGCTACACCTTC.